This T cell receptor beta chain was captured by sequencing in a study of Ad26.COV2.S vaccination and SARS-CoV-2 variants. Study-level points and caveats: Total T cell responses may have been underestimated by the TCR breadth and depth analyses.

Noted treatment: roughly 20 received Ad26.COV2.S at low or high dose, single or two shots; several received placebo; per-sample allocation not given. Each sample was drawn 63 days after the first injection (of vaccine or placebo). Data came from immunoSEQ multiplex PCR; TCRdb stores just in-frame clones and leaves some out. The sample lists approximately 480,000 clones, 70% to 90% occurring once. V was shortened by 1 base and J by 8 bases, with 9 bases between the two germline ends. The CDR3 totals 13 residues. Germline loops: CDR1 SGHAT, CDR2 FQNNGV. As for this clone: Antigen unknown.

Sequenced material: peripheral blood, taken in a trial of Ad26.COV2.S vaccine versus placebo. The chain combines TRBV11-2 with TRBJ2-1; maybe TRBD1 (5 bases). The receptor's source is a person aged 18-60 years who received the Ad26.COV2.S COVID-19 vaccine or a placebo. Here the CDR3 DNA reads TGTGCCAGCAGCTTAGTGGTAGGGGATGAGCAGTTCTTC. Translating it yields CASSLVVGDEQFF.